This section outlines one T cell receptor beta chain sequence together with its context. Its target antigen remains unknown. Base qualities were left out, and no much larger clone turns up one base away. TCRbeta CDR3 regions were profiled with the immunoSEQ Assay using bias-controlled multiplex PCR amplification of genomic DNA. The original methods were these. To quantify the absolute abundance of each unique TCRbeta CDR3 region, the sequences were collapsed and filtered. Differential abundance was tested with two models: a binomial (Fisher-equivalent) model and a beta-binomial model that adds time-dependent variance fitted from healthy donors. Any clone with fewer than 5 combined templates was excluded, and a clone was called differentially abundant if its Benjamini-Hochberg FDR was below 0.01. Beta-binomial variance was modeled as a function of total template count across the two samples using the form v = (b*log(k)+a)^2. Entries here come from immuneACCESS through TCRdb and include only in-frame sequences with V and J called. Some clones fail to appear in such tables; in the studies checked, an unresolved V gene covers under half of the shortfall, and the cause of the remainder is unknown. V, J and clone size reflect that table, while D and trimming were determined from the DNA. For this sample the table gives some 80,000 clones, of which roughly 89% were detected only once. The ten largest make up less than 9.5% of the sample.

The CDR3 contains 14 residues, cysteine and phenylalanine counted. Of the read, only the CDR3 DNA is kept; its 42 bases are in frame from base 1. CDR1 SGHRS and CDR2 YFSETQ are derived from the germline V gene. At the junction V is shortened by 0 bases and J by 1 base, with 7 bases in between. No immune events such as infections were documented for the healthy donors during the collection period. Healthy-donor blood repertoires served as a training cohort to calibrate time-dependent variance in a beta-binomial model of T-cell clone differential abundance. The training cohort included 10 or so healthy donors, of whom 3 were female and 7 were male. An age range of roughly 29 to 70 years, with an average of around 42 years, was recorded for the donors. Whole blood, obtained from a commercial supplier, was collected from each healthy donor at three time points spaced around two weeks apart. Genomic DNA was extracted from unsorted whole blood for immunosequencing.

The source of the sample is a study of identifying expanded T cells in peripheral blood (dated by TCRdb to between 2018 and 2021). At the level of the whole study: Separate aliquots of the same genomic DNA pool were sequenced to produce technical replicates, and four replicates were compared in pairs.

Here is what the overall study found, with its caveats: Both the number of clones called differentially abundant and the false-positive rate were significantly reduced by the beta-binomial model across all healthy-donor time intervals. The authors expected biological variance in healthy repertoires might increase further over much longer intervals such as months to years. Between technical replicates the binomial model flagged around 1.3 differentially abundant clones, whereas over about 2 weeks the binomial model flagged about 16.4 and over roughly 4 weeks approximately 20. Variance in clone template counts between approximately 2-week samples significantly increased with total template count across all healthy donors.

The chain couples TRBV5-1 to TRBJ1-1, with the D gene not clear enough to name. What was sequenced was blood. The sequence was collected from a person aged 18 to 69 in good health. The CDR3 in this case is CASSLEVPNTEAFF. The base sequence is TGCGCCAGCAGCTTGGAGGTGCCGAACACTGAAGCTTTCTTT.